This TCR beta chain was captured in a study of PD-L1 blockade in urothelial cancer (TCRdb year 2017). Regarding the research as a whole: All patients started therapy in the mid-2010s and received atezolizumab 1,200 mg intravenously every 3 weeks. About 85% of the roughly 29 patients were males with bladder-origin urothelial cancer, and about 65% of the roughly 29 reported a prior smoking history. An ECOG performance status of 0 or 1 was recorded for the patients, and 0 to 3 prior chemotherapy regimens had been received by the patients. Blood samples were analyzed at 3 weeks after treatment start (second dose) and at 6 weeks after treatment start. Blood samples gave a median of about 130,000 T cells and roughly 83,000 unique TCRs, with a median clonality of 0.080. The study, an exploratory multi-omic analysis, examined somatic, immune and clinical correlates of response to PD-L1 blockade with atezolizumab in urothelial cancer. Pretreatment tumor samples, along with matched peripheral blood collected serially before and after atezolizumab treatment, underwent TCR sequencing. Durable clinical benefit was defined as a progression-free survival longer than 6 months, and TCR features were additionally tested against progression-free survival and overall survival. Whole exome sequencing and RNA sequencing of pretreatment tumors were performed alongside TCR sequencing in the same patients. Durable clinical benefit was achieved by nine patients and was not achieved by 20 patients. Some 29 patients had pretreatment blood TCR-seq, about 24 had at least one posttreatment blood collection, and about 24 had tumor TCR-seq. Study-level results and caveats: Improved progression-free and overall survival was found to be associated with pretreatment peripheral blood TCR clonality below the median. Patients with durable benefit showed greater expansion of tumor-associated TCR clones in peripheral blood 3 weeks after starting treatment (n ≈ 20, p = 0.022). Small sample size (n ≈ 29) and many exploratory analyses mean the results are intended to be hypothesis-generating.

CDR1 SGDLS and CDR2 YYNGEE are derived from the germline V gene. Inclusive of the bounding cysteine and phenylalanine, the CDR3 is 15 residues long. The CDR3 DNA has 45 bases and is translated from base 1. V and J are truncated by 0 bases and 0 bases respectively, leaving an intervening sequence of 10 bases. As to this clone: Its antigen is unknown. Base qualities are missing; no much larger clone stands one base away.

A total of 25 to 30 patients with locally advanced or metastatic urothelial carcinoma, treated at Memorial Sloan Kettering on a trial protocol, made up the cohort. Peripheral blood mononuclear cells were collected pretreatment and during treatment, with between 1 and 8 total time points per patient. The Qiagen DNeasy Blood extraction kit was used to purify genomic DNA from total PBMCs and tumor samples. PBMCs were collected pretreatment and during treatment and were isolated and stored as previously described. Synthetic TCR analog templates were spiked into each PCR to estimate absolute template abundance from read counts. The immunoSEQ assay was used to amplify TCRbeta CDR3 regions from genomic DNA with bias-controlled V and J gene primers. Sequencing of rearranged TCRbeta segments was done at approximately 20X coverage. Under the source paper's analysis protocol: Clustering was used to correct sequencing errors, and CDR3s were annotated against IMGT to assign V, D and J genes. Downstream analyses used only productive TCRbeta rearrangements, leaving out any out-of-frame or stop-codon sequences. Clonality was computed as one minus Shannon entropy normalized by the log of the number of unique productive sequences. Clones differing between time points or between blood and tumor were identified by Fisher's exact test with Benjamini-Hochberg correction at adjusted p below 0.01. TCRdb holds this immuneACCESS table with in-frame rearrangements only. Some clones are missing; in checked studies, unresolved V genes explain under half, and the rest has no known cause. The DNA was the basis for D and trimming; V, J and clone size are from that table. Present in this sample are approximately 80,000 clones, 82% of which were seen just once. The ten largest account for more than 8% of the sample.

The clonotype originates from a man aged 70 or older with urothelial cancer. Material: PBMCs, obtained around atezolizumab (anti-PD-L1) treatment. The V gene is TRBV9 and the J gene is TRBJ2-7; TRBD2 is possibly the D segment (5 matching bases). This receptor carries the CDR3 CASSVGLADSYEQYF. The bases read TGTGCCAGCAGCGTAGGGCTAGCAGACTCCTACGAGCAGTACTTC.